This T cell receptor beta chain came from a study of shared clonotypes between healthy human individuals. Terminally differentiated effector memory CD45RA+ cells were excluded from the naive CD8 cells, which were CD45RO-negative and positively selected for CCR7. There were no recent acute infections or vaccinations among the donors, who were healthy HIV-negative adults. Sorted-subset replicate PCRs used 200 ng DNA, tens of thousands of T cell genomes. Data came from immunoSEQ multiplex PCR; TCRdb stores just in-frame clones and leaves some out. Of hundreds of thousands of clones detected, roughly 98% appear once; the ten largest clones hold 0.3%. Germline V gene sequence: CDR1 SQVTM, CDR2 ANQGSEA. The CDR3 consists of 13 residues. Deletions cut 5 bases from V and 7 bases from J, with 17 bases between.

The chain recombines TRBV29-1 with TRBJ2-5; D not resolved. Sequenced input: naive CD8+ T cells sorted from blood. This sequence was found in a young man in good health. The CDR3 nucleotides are TGCAGCGTTTACAGTTCCTCCAATCGGACCCAGTACTTC. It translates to CSVYSSSNRTQYF. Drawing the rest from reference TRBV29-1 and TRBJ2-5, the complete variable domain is SAVISQKPSRDICQRGTSLTIQCQVDSQVTMMFWYRQQPGQSLTLIATANQGSEATYESGFVIDKFPISRPNLTFSTLTVSNMSPEDSSIYLCSVYSSSNRTQYFGPGTRLLVL.